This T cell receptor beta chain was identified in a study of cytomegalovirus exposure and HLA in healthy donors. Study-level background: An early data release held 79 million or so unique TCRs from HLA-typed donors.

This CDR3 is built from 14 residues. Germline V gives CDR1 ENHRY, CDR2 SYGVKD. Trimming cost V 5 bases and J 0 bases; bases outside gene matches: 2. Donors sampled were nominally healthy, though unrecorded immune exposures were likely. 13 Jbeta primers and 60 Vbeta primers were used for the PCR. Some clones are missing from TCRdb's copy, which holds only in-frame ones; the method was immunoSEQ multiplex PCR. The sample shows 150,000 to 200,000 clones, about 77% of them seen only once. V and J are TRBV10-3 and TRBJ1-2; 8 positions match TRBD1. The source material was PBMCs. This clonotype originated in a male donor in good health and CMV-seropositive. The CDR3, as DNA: TGTGCCATCAGTCAGGGGGCGGCTAACTATGGCTACACCTTC. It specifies CAISQGAANYGYTF.